The 2 T cell receptor beta chains below were found in one sample sequenced in a study of blood T cells in healthy people across ages. PCR was performed a second time for about 6 to 11 cycles using a sample-barcoded 5' primer and a J-beta primer mix. TCRdb reprocessed the 5' RACE reads via MiXCR and lists one record per CDR3 protein. The data show around 820,000 distinct CDR3 sequences, around 25% seen once. The data were also submitted as part of a second study, on T cells of mothers and their children.

Sequencing input: blood. Receptors originate from a boy younger than 18 in good health.

The chain uses TRBV5-1 and TRBJ1-1; the D is unclear. This CDR3 has 14 residues. Germline V CDR1 and CDR2: SGHRS, YFSETQ. V lost 3 bases and J lost 1, with 10 bases in between. The DNA of the CDR3 is TGCGCCAGCAGCTGGGTCCCGGGGAACACTGAAGCTTTCTTT. Amino acid sequence: CASSWVPGNTEAFF.

This clonotype was detected a few times. The chain carries TRBV5-1 and TRBJ1-2; D is ambiguous. Trimming pared 0 bases from V and 8 bases from J, leaving 11 bases between. The CDR3 totals 13 residues. Looked up from germline, CDR1 is SGHRS and CDR2 is YFSETQ. The chain's CDR3 is CASSLDGNRGYTF. The CDR3 coding sequence is TGCGCCAGCAGCTTGGACGGGAATAGGGGCTACACCTTC. Full variable domain (rest looked up from reference TRBV5-1 and TRBJ1-2): KAGVTQTPRYLIKTRGQQVTLSCSPISGHRSVSWYQQTPGQGLQFLFEYFSETQRNKGNFPGRFSGRQFSNSRSEMNVSTLELGDSALYLCASSLDGNRGYTFGSGTRLTVV.